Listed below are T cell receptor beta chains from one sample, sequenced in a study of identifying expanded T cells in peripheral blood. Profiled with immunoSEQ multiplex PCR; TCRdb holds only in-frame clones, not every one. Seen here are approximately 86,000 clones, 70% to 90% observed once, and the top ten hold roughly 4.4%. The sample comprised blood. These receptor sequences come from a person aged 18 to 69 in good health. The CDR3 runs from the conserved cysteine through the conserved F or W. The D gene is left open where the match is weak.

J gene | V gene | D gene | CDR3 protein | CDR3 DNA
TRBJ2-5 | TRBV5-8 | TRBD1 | CASSPTPTNRGWTQYF | TGTGCCAGCAGCCCCACACCCACCAACAGGGGGTGGACCCAGTACTTC
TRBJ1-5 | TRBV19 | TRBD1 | CASSSTGGSEPQHF | TGTGCCAGTAGTTCGACAGGGGGCAGCGAGCCCCAGCATTTT
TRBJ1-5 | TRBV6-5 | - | CASSYPEPQHF | TGTGCCAGCAGTTACCCTGAGCCCCAGCATTTT
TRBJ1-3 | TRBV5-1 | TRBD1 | CASSGTGVSGNTIYF | TGCGCCAGCAGCGGGACAGGGGTGTCTGGAAACACCATATATTTT
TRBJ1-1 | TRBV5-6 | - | CASSTVVLRGPFVNTEAFF | TGTGCCAGCAGCACGGTGGTTTTGAGGGGACCCTTCGTGAACACTGAAGCTTTCTTT
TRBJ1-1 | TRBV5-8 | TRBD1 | CASSVDRGLGAFF | TGTGCCAGCAGCGTGGACAGGGGGCTAGGAGCTTTCTTT
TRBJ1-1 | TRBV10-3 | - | CAIRPGDSFTEAFF | TGTGCCATCAGGCCTGGGGATAGTTTCACTGAAGCTTTCTTT
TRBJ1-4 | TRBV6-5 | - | CASSFSGGDLGKLFF | TGTGCCAGCAGTTTTTCGGGCGGAGACCTTGGAAAACTGTTTTTT
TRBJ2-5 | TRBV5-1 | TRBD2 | CASSLVGGDQETQYF | TGCGCCAGCAGCTTGGTGGGAGGGGACCAAGAGACCCAGTACTTC
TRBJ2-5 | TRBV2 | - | CASSKRRVETQYF | TGTGCCAGTTCCAAACGGCGGGTAGAGACCCAGTACTTC
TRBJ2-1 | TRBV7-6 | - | CASSSGLHLGDEQFF | TGTGCCAGCAGCTCGGGACTCCACCTTGGGGATGAGCAGTTCTTC
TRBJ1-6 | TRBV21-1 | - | CASSKGRRTYNSPLHF | TGTGCCAGCAGCAAAGGGCGGAGGACCTATAATTCACCCCTCCACTTT
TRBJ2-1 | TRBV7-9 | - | CASSFLFWGAFF | TGTGCCAGCAGCTTTCTGTTTTGGGGGGCGTTCTTC